The rows below give T cell receptor beta chains drawn from one sample of a study of T cell clusters in autoimmune cytopenias. With the multiplex PCR reads reprocessed, TCRdb shows one record per CDR3 protein and no DNA. This repertoire includes about 7,400 distinct CDR3 sequences. The sequenced material came from peripheral blood. These receptor sequences come from a human donor with an autoimmune cytopenia or autoimmune hepatitis (not recorded which). Each CDR3 is given with its conserved first and last residue. Only part of the rows carry a size: once, few, many, or a class if the clone is expanded.

J gene: TRBJ2-3; clone size: .; V gene: TRBV24-1; CDR3 protein: CATSGGAPGIGTDTQYF
J gene: TRBJ2-1; clone size: .; V gene: TRBV10-3; CDR3 protein: CAISESFGRLKDNEQFF
J gene: TRBJ1-6; clone size: .; V gene: TRBV5-4; CDR3 protein: CASSLWGRDNSPLHF
J gene: TRBJ1-5; clone size: .; V gene: TRBV5-1; CDR3 protein: CASSPGQSNQPQHF
J gene: TRBJ1-3; clone size: medium-sized; V gene: TRBV6-1; CDR3 protein: CASSDGVGNTIYF
J gene: TRBJ1-3; clone size: .; V gene: TRBV5-1; CDR3 protein: CASSLGGIGNTIYF
J gene: TRBJ1-1; clone size: .; V gene: TRBV20-1; CDR3 protein: CSASGTASNTEAFF
J gene: TRBJ1-1; clone size: medium-sized; V gene: TRBV7-9; CDR3 protein: CASSFSGWTEAFF
J gene: TRBJ1-5; clone size: .; V gene: TRBV27; CDR3 protein: CASSLSGGFGQPQHF
J gene: TRBJ2-1; clone size: .; V gene: TRBV10-1; CDR3 protein: CASSVSGGDNEQFF
J gene: TRBJ1-2; clone size: medium-sized; V gene: TRBV5-4; CDR3 protein: CASSQRTGAFYGYTF
J gene: TRBJ1-5; clone size: medium-sized; V gene: TRBV6-5; CDR3 protein: CASSYTKQASNQPQHF
J gene: TRBJ2-1; clone size: .; V gene: TRBV10-3; CDR3 protein: CAISETSGTYNEQFF
J gene: TRBJ2-7; clone size: .; V gene: TRBV10-3; CDR3 protein: CAISAVTGREQYF
J gene: TRBJ2-7; clone size: .; V gene: TRBV5-1; CDR3 protein: CASSVDGYEQYF
J gene: TRBJ2-2; clone size: .; V gene: TRBV20-1; CDR3 protein: CSPSGSANTGELFF
J gene: TRBJ1-5; clone size: .; V gene: TRBV28; CDR3 protein: CASSFSRGISNQPQHF
J gene: TRBJ2-5; clone size: .; V gene: TRBV9; CDR3 protein: CASSPDQETQYF
J gene: TRBJ2-3; clone size: medium-sized; V gene: TRBV6-5; CDR3 protein: CASSYGGPGTSTDTQYF
J gene: TRBJ2-1; clone size: .; V gene: TRBV28; CDR3 protein: CAITGQLNEQFF
J gene: TRBJ1-2; clone size: .; V gene: TRBV18; CDR3 protein: CASSQDRFYGYTF
J gene: TRBJ2-3; clone size: .; V gene: TRBV11-2; CDR3 protein: CASSPQPLSTDTQYF
J gene: TRBJ2-1; clone size: .; V gene: TRBV5-1; CDR3 protein: CASRLGGDNYNEQFF
J gene: TRBJ1-2; clone size: .; V gene: TRBV7-2; CDR3 protein: CASSSTGGRNYGYTF
J gene: TRBJ2-1; clone size: .; V gene: TRBV12-3/TRBV12-4; CDR3 protein: CASSDQGNNEQFF
J gene: TRBJ1-1; clone size: medium-sized; V gene: TRBV6-1; CDR3 protein: CASKRIRGTEAFF